The 27 T cell receptor beta chains below come from one sample, sequenced in a study of regulatory T cells in long-lasting Graves disease. In building TCR beta libraries, iRepertoire HTBI primers were used together with Arm-PCR of CDR3 regions. TCRdb reprocessed the multiplex PCR reads via MiXCR and lists one record per CDR3 protein. The profile shows over 400,000 distinct CDR3 sequences, 12% to 15% of them singletons. Time point meaning: newly diagnosed GD, antithyroid drugs for less than 3 months. Extracted PBMC RNA gave rise to the TCR library. The same data also contributed to another study, on T cells in Graves' hyperthyroidism and ophthalmopathy.

The sequencing here drew on peripheral blood mononuclear cells (PBMCs), taken at new diagnosis, from a patient treated with antithyroid drugs. The receptors come from a woman in her forties or fifties with Graves disease.

The sample holds many counts of this clonotype. The rearrangement joins TRBV6-1 to TRBJ2-6, with 9 bases fitting TRBD1. Per the germline V gene, CDR1 is MNHNS and CDR2 is SASEGT. With V trimmed by 6 bases and J by 0 bases, 15 bases remained unmatched. The CDR3 length is 20 residues. This chain's CDR3 is CASRTGTGIPLNSGANVLTF. DNA for the CDR3: TGTGCCAGCAGAACTGGGACAGGGATTCCCCTTAACTCTGGGGCCAACGTCCTGACTTTC.

This clonotype was detected many times. V usage is TRBV28 and J usage is TRBJ1-1; the match to TRBD1 covers 7 bases. J lost 1 base, V lost 5 bases, and 7 bases had no gene match. The length of the CDR3 is 15 residues. Germline V gene data show CDR1 as MDHEN and CDR2 as SYDVKM. As DNA, the CDR3 is TGTGCCAGCAGTACCACAGGGGTCGGGAACACTGAAGCTTTCTTT. It encodes CASSTTGVGNTEAFF.

The DNA of the CDR3 is TGTGCCAGCAGCTTCAGGGTAGCCGGGGAGCTGTTTTTT. It is translated as CASSFRVAGELFF. This chain joins TRBV3-1 and TRBJ2-2; possibly TRBD1 for D (5 bases). V lost 5 bases and J 6 bases, leaving 10 bases between the germline ends. From germline, CDR1 is LGHDT and CDR2 YNNKEL (reference sequence). CDR3 length: 13 residues.

The genes are TRBV12-3 or TRBV12-4 and TRBJ2-7; possibly TRBD2 for D (5 bases). Trimming pared 2 bases from V and 7 bases from J, leaving 12 bases between. This CDR3 region has 13 residues. CDR3 sequence (DNA): TGTGCCAGCAGTTTAAGCGGACGGATAGAGCAGTACTTC. It codes for CASSLSGRIEQYF.

The sample holds many counts of this clonotype. J is TRBJ2-7 and V is TRBV2; D is perhaps TRBD1 (7 bases). Germline CDR1 SNHLY, CDR2 FYNNEI. CDR3 length equals 16 residues. V lost 7 bases and J lost 4, with 23 bases in between. As DNA, the CDR3 is TGTGCCAGCAAGGGGAGGTTGGGACAGAAGATTTACGAGCAGTACTTC. Encoded protein: CASKGRLGQKIYEQYF.

This clonotype occurred many times. The chain links TRBV2 to TRBJ2-1; D possibly corresponds to TRBD1 (6 bases). The CDR3 loop spans 13 amino acids. Germline assignment: CDR1 SNHLY and CDR2 FYNNEI. V shed 6 bases and J shed 6 bases, with 12 bases lying between them. The CDR3 loop reads CASRRAGVNEQFF. CDR3 DNA: TGTGCCAGCAGGCGAGCAGGGGTCAATGAGCAGTTCTTC.

As to this clonotype: This may come from a read error, since a much larger clone is one base off. This rearrangement joins TRBV20-1 to TRBJ2-3, with no clear D. Germline lookup yields CDR1 DFQATT and CDR2 SNEGSKA (reference sequence). The CDR3 has 14 amino acids. Here the CDR3 reads CSARRKLSTDRQYF. In nucleotides, the CDR3 is TGCAGTGCTAGACGAAAGCTAAGCACAGATAGGCAGTATTTT.

This clonotype was detected many times. The gene calls are TRBV24-1 and TRBJ2-3; 7 bases are shared with TRBD1. Per germline, CDR1 KGHDR and CDR2 SFDVKD. This CDR3 has 15 amino acids. V gave up 3 bases and J gave up 2 bases; unmatched junction bases: 4. Here the CDR3 DNA reads TGTGCCACCAGTGATCCAGGACAGGTCACAGATACGCAGTATTTT. This codes for CATSDPGQVTDTQYF.

Ten or more counts support this clonotype. This sequence joins TRBV7-9 and TRBJ2-1; D is perhaps TRBD1 or TRBD2 (5 bases each). CDR1 is SEHNR, CDR2 FQNEAQ, per germline (reference sequence). Trimming removed 6 bases from V and 2 bases from J, with 14 bases in between. The CDR3 length is 15 residues. The CDR3 loop is CASRIQGAPYNEQFF. The DNA for the CDR3 is TGTGCCAGCAGAATTCAGGGAGCCCCCTACAATGAGCAGTTCTTC.

This clonotype was observed at least ten times. V is TRBV3-1 and J is TRBJ2-2, with a weak D call TRBD2 (6 bases). The length of the CDR3 is 18 residues. Trimming removed 4 bases at V and 2 bases at J, with 20 bases between. The germline V gene has CDR1 LGHDT and CDR2 YNNKEL (reference sequence). The CDR3 loop is CASSRGTSSPPNTGELFF. CDR3 coding DNA: TGTGCCAGCAGCCGAGGGACTTCCTCCCCCCCTAACACCGGGGAGCTGTTTTTT.

This clonotype has more than one count but fewer than ten. The gene calls are TRBV29-1 and TRBJ1-2; no definite D call. Germline CDR1 and CDR2: SQVTM and ANQGSEA. This CDR3 comprises 11 residues. V lost 2 bases and J 6 bases, leaving 7 bases between the germline ends. This CDR3 reads CSVELGNGYTF. The CDR3, as DNA: TGCAGCGTTGAATTGGGGAATGGCTACACCTTC.

This clonotype appeared many times. The chain carries TRBV28 and TRBJ1-5; D is ambiguous. There are 11 residues in the CDR3. Trimming left V 5 bases short and J 7 bases short, with 6 bases between. Germline V gene sequence: CDR1 MDHEN, CDR2 SYDVKM. CDR3 DNA: TGTGCCAGCAGTCCCAACCAGCCCCAGCATTTT. Amino acid sequence: CASSPNQPQHF.

The V gene is TRBV9, the J gene TRBJ2-2, with D tentatively TRBD1 or TRBD2 (5 bases each). CDR1 is SGDLS and CDR2 is YYNGEE in the germline V gene. The CDR3 length is 16 residues. Trimming removed 5 bases from V and 2 bases from J, with 16 bases in between. CDR3 region: CASSRGATENTGELFF. Written as DNA, the CDR3 is TGTGCCAGCAGTCGGGGAGCGACAGAAAACACCGGGGAGCTGTTTTTT.

This clonotype was seen many times. The chain recombines TRBV30 with TRBJ1-1; D is unresolved. CDR3 length equals 14 residues. V shed 0 bases and J shed 0 bases, with 8 bases lying between them. Germline V gives CDR1 GTSNPN, CDR2 SVGIG (reference sequence). The CDR3 region is CAWSVGQVNTEAFF. The CDR3 nucleotides read TGTGCCTGGAGTGTTGGGCAGGTGAACACTGAAGCTTTCTTT.

The chain links TRBV5-1 to TRBJ2-1; 14 bases match TRBD2. This CDR3 region has 16 residues. Germline loops: CDR1 SGHRS, CDR2 YFSETQ. The V gene end was trimmed by 0 bases and the J gene end by 8 bases; junction bases not matched to a gene: 4. The CDR3 nucleotides are TGCGCCAGCAGCTTGGGACTAGCGGGAGGGGAGGATGAGCAGTTCTTC. This codes for CASSLGLAGGEDEQFF.

V gene TRBV6-2 or TRBV6-3 combines with J gene TRBJ2-5, with a weak D call TRBD2 (6 bases). V lost 0 bases, J lost 0 bases, and 14 bases lay in between. Germline lookup yields CDR1 MNHEY and CDR2 SVGEGT. The CDR3 runs 17 residues. As DNA, the CDR3 is TGTGCCAGCAGTTACTCTTCCGGGAGTACGTACCAAGAGACCCAGTACTTC. This gives the protein CASSYSSGSTYQETQYF.

There are many counts of this clonotype. The gene calls are TRBV6-1 and TRBJ2-7; tentatively, D is TRBD1 (6 bases). V gave up 2 bases and J gave up 0 bases, with 11 bases separating them. The CDR3 covers 15 residues. CDR1 and CDR2 from the germline V gene are MNHNS and SASEGT. The CDR3 nucleotides read TGTGCCAGCAGTGAAACTTGGGACATCTCCTACGAGCAGTACTTC. Its translation: CASSETWDISYEQYF.

This clonotype was counted a few times. The chain joins TRBV4-1 to TRBJ2-7, with 7 bases lining up with TRBD1. This CDR3 is built from 16 residues. With 0 bases clipped from V and 1 base from J, the junction kept 6 bases outside the gene matches. The germline CDR1 and CDR2 sequences are MGHRA and YSYEKL. DNA of the CDR3: TGCGCCAGCAGCCAAGATCAGGGACAGAGGTCCTACGAGCAGTACTTC. Translated: CASSQDQGQRSYEQYF.

This clonotype was seen a handful of times. The chain has TRBV11-2 and TRBJ2-2, with TRBD2 identical over 8 bases. The CDR3 runs to 18 residues. CDR1 and CDR2 (germline): SGHAT, FQNNGV. V lost 4 bases to trimming and J lost 0 bases; unmatched junction nucleotides: 10. The CDR3 bases are TGTGCCAGCAGCTCCCCGGTAGCGGGGCCTACGAACACCGGGGAGCTGTTTTTT. Its protein is CASSSPVAGPTNTGELFF.

The rearrangement links TRBV7-2 to TRBJ2-7, with a weak D call TRBD1 (6 bases). Trimming removed 5 bases from V and 0 bases from J, with 11 bases in between. The CDR3 is 14 residues long. Germline assignment: CDR1 SGHTA and CDR2 FQGNSA. This CDR3 reads CASSPQGFSYEQYF. CDR3 in DNA: TGTGCCAGCAGCCCCCAGGGGTTCTCCTACGAGCAGTACTTC. Supplemented by reference TRBV7-2 and TRBJ2-7, the full variable domain reads GAGVSQSPSNKVTEKGKDVELRCDPISGHTALYWYRQSLGQGLEFLIYFQGNSAPDKSGLPSDRFSAERTGGSVSTLTIQRTQQEDSAVYLCASSPQGFSYEQYFGPGTRLTVT.

The gene calls are TRBV7-9 and TRBJ2-1, with 9 bases identical to TRBD1. Looked up from germline, CDR1 is SEHNR and CDR2 is FQNEAQ (reference sequence). This CDR3 is built from 16 residues. Trimming removed 5 bases from V and 7 bases from J; junction bases left unmatched: 12. This chain's CDR3 is CASSQGWDRVGNEQFF. The CDR3 DNA sequence: TGTGCCAGCAGCCAAGGGTGGGACAGGGTCGGGAATGAGCAGTTCTTC.

A few counts support this clonotype. The J gene is TRBJ1-6, the V gene TRBV19; 8 nucleotides agree with TRBD1. Trimming at V came to 4 bases and at J to 9 bases, leaving 11 bases not matched to a gene. Germline CDR1 LNHDA, CDR2 SQIVND (reference sequence). This CDR3 comprises 16 residues. The CDR3 region is CASSTKDRVFGSPLHF. The CDR3 nucleotides read TGTGCCAGTAGTACCAAGGACAGGGTCTTCGGTTCACCCCTCCACTTT.

The chain recombines TRBV9 with TRBJ2-2, with 15 bases fitting TRBD2. The germline V gene has CDR1 SGDLS and CDR2 YYNGEE. CDR3 length: 20 amino acids. After removal of 4 bases from V and 1 base from J, the junction contained 11 bases not matched to a gene. The DNA for the CDR3 is TGTGCCAGCAGCCCCATCCGGACTAGCGGGAGGGCCCGGAACACCGGGGAGCTGTTTTTT. Translation gives CASSPIRTSGRARNTGELFF.

This clonotype was detected ten times or more. V usage is TRBV27 and J usage is TRBJ2-2; D uncertain. V shed 5 bases and J shed 7 bases, with 17 bases lying between them. The CDR3 sequence is 15 residues long. Looked up from germline, CDR1 is MNHEY and CDR2 is SMNVEV (reference sequence). CDR3 protein: CASSIQSGPGGELFF. The CDR3 nucleotides are TGTGCCAGCAGTATCCAATCAGGACCCGGCGGGGAGCTGTTTTTT.

This clonotype was observed a few times. The chain uses TRBV5-6 and TRBJ2-1; TRBD1 matches 9 bases. J was trimmed by 1 base and V by 6 bases; bases with no gene match: 8. CDR1 SGHDT and CDR2 YYEEEE come from the germline V gene. This CDR3 comprises 16 residues. This chain's CDR3 is CASTLGTGLSYNEQFF. As DNA, the CDR3 is TGTGCCAGCACCTTAGGGACAGGGCTATCCTACAATGAGCAGTTCTTC.

This chain connects TRBV7-8 to TRBJ2-5; 8 bases map to TRBD1. From germline, CDR1 is SGHVS and CDR2 FQNEAQ. The CDR3 is 14 residues long. Trimming at V came to 4 bases and at J to 4 bases, leaving 5 bases not matched to a gene. The CDR3 bases are TGTGCCAGCAGCTACCCGGACAGGGCAGAGACCCAGTACTTC. Translation gives CASSYPDRAETQYF. Variable domain in full (rest from reference TRBV7-8 and TRBJ2-5): GAGVSQSPRYKVAKRGQDVALRCDPISGHVSLFWYQQALGQGPEFLTYFQNEAQLDKSGLPSDRFFAERPEGSVSTLKIQRTQQEDSAVYLCASSYPDRAETQYFGPGTRLLVL.

The chain employs TRBV3-1 and TRBJ2-7, with D tentatively TRBD1 (5 bases). The germline V and J ends were trimmed by 6 bases and 1 base, with 10 bases remaining between them. This CDR3 has 13 amino acids. Germline CDR1 LGHDT, CDR2 YNNKEL (reference sequence). CDR3 DNA: TGTGCCAGCAGTGGGGCTGGATCCTACGAGCAGTACTTC. Translating it yields CASSGAGSYEQYF.